This T cell receptor (beta chain) was identified in a study of identical twins. Study outcomes and limitations: Out-of-frame sharing of TCR alpha in monozygotic twins was underestimated by models.

Germline V gene sequence: CDR1 LNHNV, CDR2 YYDKDF (reference sequence). CDR3 length: 13 residues. Trimming took 8 bases from V and 0 from J; bases not matched to a gene: 1. A template switching step contributed a universal primer site, while unique molecular identifiers were present in the cDNA. TCRdb passed the 5' RACE reads through MiXCR, listing each CDR3 protein once. This sample has roughly 470,000 distinct CDR3 sequences, with approximately 15% found just once. This clonotype showed up just a few times. Antigen specificity is unknown. This sample was shared with a second study, whose subject was yellow fever vaccine responses in identical twins.

Material for sequencing was CD4+ T cells sorted from blood. The source is a young woman in good health. J is TRBJ2-3 and V is TRBV15; 8 bases are a match to TRBD1. The CDR3 DNA sequence: TGTGCCACCCGACAGGGGAGCACAGATACGCAGTATTTT. Residues: CATRQGSTDTQYF. Looking up the rest from reference TRBV15 and TRBJ2-3 gives the full variable domain: DAMVIQNPRYQVTQFGKPVTLSCSQTLNHNVMYWYQQKSSQAPKLLFHYYDKDFNNEADTPDNFQSRRPNTSFCFLDIRSPGLGDTAMYLCATRQGSTDTQYFGPGTRLTVL.